This TCR beta chain was documented in a study of beta chain features in type 1 diabetes. The CDR3 is 11 residues long. From germline, CDR1 is SGHTA and CDR2 FQGNSA. The trim removed 4 bases at V and 6 bases at J, leaving 0 bases unmatched. Expressed TCRB transcripts got sequenced, as all isolated RNA was reverse transcribed. Here immunoSEQ multiplex PCR was the method, and the copy in TCRdb shows in-frame clones only, minus some. The sample records 120,000 to 150,000 clones, 40% to 55% being singletons. This clonotype originated in a man between 18 and 35 years old in good health. The rearrangement links TRBV7-2 to TRBJ2-7; TRBD2 matches 7 bases. The sample comprised Tregs from blood. CDR3 coding DNA: TGTGCCAGCAGCTCGGGGGGCGAGCAGTACTTC. It yields the protein CASSSGGEQYF.